A single sample gave rise to the 26 T cell receptor beta chains below, sequenced in a study of beta chain features in type 1 diabetes. Sequenced material consisted of expressed TCRB transcripts (all of the isolated RNA was reverse transcribed). TCRdb's table, derived via immunoSEQ multiplex PCR, lists solely in-frame clones and lacks some. Among almost 350,000 clones, 7% to 9% were seen once, and the ten largest hold roughly 0.44%. Sequencing was performed on central memory CD4+ T cells from blood. These receptors were taken from a woman aged 18-29 years in good health.

This rearrangement joins TRBV7-2 to TRBJ2-5; D is tentatively TRBD1 or TRBD2 (5 bases each). The CDR3 covers 12 residues. V was pared by 5 bases and J by 5 bases, with 9 bases between. Germline V gene lookup returns CDR1 SGHTA and CDR2 FQGNSA. This CDR3 reads CASSNWGETQYF. The CDR3 bases are TGTGCCAGCAGCAACTGGGGGGAGACCCAGTACTTC.

The chain has TRBV6-5 and TRBJ2-3; the D is unclear. The CDR3 contains 12 residues. Trimming removed 6 bases from V and 2 bases from J, with 6 bases in between. Germline lookup yields CDR1 MNHEY and CDR2 SVGAGI. The CDR3 loop is CASRTITDTQYF. DNA of the CDR3: TGTGCCAGCAGGACGATCACAGATACGCAGTATTTT.

The gene calls are TRBV7-9 and TRBJ2-3; the D gene could be TRBD1 or TRBD2 (5 bases each). Germline V gene data show CDR1 as SEHNR and CDR2 as FQNEAQ (reference sequence). V was shortened by 7 bases and J by 4 bases, with 12 bases between the two germline ends. CDR3 length: 13 residues. The CDR3 region has the DNA TGTGCCAGCACCATAAGGGGACCAGATACGCAGTATTTT. Protein: CASTIRGPDTQYF.

This clone was seen more than once but under ten times. The chain is built from TRBV5-1 and TRBJ1-1, with 8 positions matching TRBD1. The J segment lost 1 base and the V segment lost 2 bases, leaving 4 bases of the junction unmatched. This CDR3 has 15 residues. Germline V CDR1 and CDR2: SGHRS, YFSETQ. As DNA, the CDR3 is TGCGCCAGCAGCTTCTCGGGACAGGCGAACACTGAAGCTTTCTTT. Translation gives CASSFSGQANTEAFF.

Only a few counts were recorded for this clone. The chain has TRBV5-4 and TRBJ2-2, with 8 bases that match TRBD1. The CDR3 is 15 residues long. CDR1 is SGHNT, CDR2 YYREEE, per germline (reference sequence). V trimming: 6 bases; J trimming: 4 bases; junction bases outside the gene matches: 8. CDR3 region: CASTRDRSPTGELFF. CDR3 DNA: TGTGCCAGCACCCGGGACAGGTCTCCCACCGGGGAGCTGTTTTTT.

V usage is TRBV13 and J usage is TRBJ2-7; no clear D gene. The germline V and J ends were trimmed by 1 base and 2 bases, with 9 bases remaining between them. The CDR3 sequence is 14 residues long. Germline lookup yields CDR1 PRHDT and CDR2 FYEKMQ (reference sequence). CDR3 coding DNA: TGTGCCAGCAGCTTAGCGGGCAGCACCTACGAGCAGTACTTC. It is translated as CASSLAGSTYEQYF.

This clone showed up just a few times. The chain recombines TRBV28 with TRBJ1-2, with 7 bases identical to TRBD1. The V segment lost 6 bases and the J segment 7 bases; nucleotides outside the gene matches: 5. The CDR3 runs 12 residues. In germline, CDR1 is MDHEN, CDR2 SYDVKM. The CDR3 DNA is TGTGCCAGCAGGACCCGACAGGGTGGCTACACCTTC. Its protein product is CASRTRQGGYTF.

This clone was picked up a small number of times. The chain combines TRBV28 with TRBJ2-4; TRBD2 might be the D (5 bases). The CDR3 runs 16 residues. Germline CDR1 MDHEN, CDR2 SYDVKM. V was shortened by 5 bases and J by 0 bases, with 14 bases between the two germline ends. The CDR3 nucleotides are TGTGCCAGCAGTGCCCCTGCGGGTCTAGCCAAAAACATTCAGTACTTC. Translation gives CASSAPAGLAKNIQYF.

The sample holds a few counts of this clone. The gene calls are TRBV28 and TRBJ1-1; a weak D match, TRBD1 (5 bases). Between the trimmed V and J ends, which lost 7 bases and 0 bases, there was a span of 12 bases. Germline V lookup: CDR1 MDHEN, CDR2 SYDVKM. The CDR3 has 14 amino acids. The CDR3 DNA reads as TGTGCCAGCAAGACTATGACAGTGAACACTGAAGCTTTCTTT. Residues: CASKTMTVNTEAFF.

This clone was counted between two and nine times. This chain uses TRBV12-5 with TRBJ2-1; TRBD1 agrees at 10 bases. After removal of 6 bases from V and 8 bases from J, the junction contained 7 bases not matched to a gene. Germline V CDR1 and CDR2: LGHNT, FRNRAP. The CDR3 totals 14 residues. The CDR3 DNA reads as TGTGCTAGTGGCCGCGGGACAGGGGTCCATGAGCAGTTCTTC. It codes for CASGRGTGVHEQFF.

The V call is TRBV5-1, the J call TRBJ2-6; no clear D gene. CDR3 size: 14 residues. Germline CDR1 is SGHRS and CDR2 is YFSETQ. V was trimmed by 8 bases and J by 0 bases, leaving 9 bases between them. CDR3 loop: CASRSTSGANVLTF. In DNA form, the CDR3 reads TGCGCCAGTAGATCAACCTCTGGGGCCAACGTCCTGACTTTC.

The CDR3: CASKLAGGDEQFF. The CDR3 DNA reads as TGTGCCAGTAAACTAGCGGGAGGTGATGAGCAGTTCTTC. J is TRBJ2-1 and V is TRBV19; 12 bases line up with TRBD2. V was pared by 7 bases and J by 8 bases, with 3 bases of the junction left unmatched. The CDR3 contains 13 residues. The germline V gene encodes CDR1 LNHDA and CDR2 SQIVND (reference sequence). Together with reference TRBV19 and TRBJ2-1, the CDR3 gives the full variable domain: DGGITQSPKYLFRKEGQNVTLSCEQNLNHDAMYWYRQDPGQGLRLIYYSQIVNDFQKGDIAEGYSVSREKKESFPLTVTSAQKNPTAFYLCASKLAGGDEQFFGPGTRLTVL.

The chain is built from TRBV18 and TRBJ1-2; D perhaps matches TRBD1 (5 bases). The CDR3 runs 13 residues. CDR1 is KGHSH and CDR2 is LQKENI in the germline V gene. V was cut by 3 bases and J by 8 bases, with 13 bases left in between. CDR3 in amino acids: CASSPMRDAGYTF. The CDR3 coding sequence is TGTGCCAGCTCACCGATGAGGGACGCGGGCTACACCTTC.

This rearrangement joins TRBV10-3 to TRBJ2-7; 13 bases align to TRBD2. Germline CDR1 and CDR2: ENHRY and SYGVKD. The CDR3 is 16 residues long. With 10 bases clipped from V and 1 base from J, the junction kept 10 bases outside the gene matches. The chain's CDR3 is CARPGLAGPFSYEQYF. CDR3 DNA: TGTGCCAGGCCGGGACTAGCGGGACCATTTTCCTACGAGCAGTACTTC.

This sequence joins TRBV18 and TRBJ2-1; 7 bases line up with TRBD2. The ends lost 2 bases at V and 7 bases at J; junction bases unmatched: 5. The CDR3 totals 14 residues. The germline CDR1 and CDR2 sequences are KGHSH and LQKENI. The CDR3: CASSPVAAGNEQFF. As DNA, the CDR3 is TGTGCCAGCTCACCAGTAGCAGCGGGGAATGAGCAGTTCTTC. Using reference TRBV18 and TRBJ2-1 for the parts outside the CDR3, the full variable domain is NAGVMQNPRHLVRRRGQEARLRCSPMKGHSHVYWYRQLPEEGLKFMVYLQKENIIDESGMPKERFSAEFPKEGPSILRIQQVVRGDSAAYFCASSPVAAGNEQFFGPGTRLTVL.

This sequence joins TRBV5-4 and TRBJ2-2; weak D call: TRBD2 (6 bases). Trimming stripped 3 bases from V and 5 bases from J, with 14 bases between. Germline CDR1 SGHNT, CDR2 YYREEE (reference sequence). This CDR3 is built from 15 residues. The CDR3 nucleotides are TGTGCCAGCAGCTCACGGGAAGCGGGTACCGGGGAGCTGTTTTTT. Translation: CASSSREAGTGELFF.

This clone was seen more than once but under ten times. The chain couples TRBV6-6 to TRBJ1-6; possibly TRBD1 for D (5 bases). Per the germline V gene, CDR1 is MNHNY and CDR2 is SVGAGI (reference sequence). V was trimmed by 6 bases and J by 9 bases, leaving 12 bases between them. The length of the CDR3 is 13 residues. This chain's CDR3 is CASRIQEGSPLHF. The CDR3 DNA reads as TGTGCCAGCAGGATACAGGAGGGTTCACCCCTCCACTTT.

The chain joins TRBV18 to TRBJ2-7, with 8 bases fitting TRBD1. This CDR3 has 14 amino acids. V shed 1 base and J 4 bases; nucleotides not matched to a gene: 3. Germline V CDR1 and CDR2: KGHSH, LQKENI. In nucleotides, the CDR3 is TGTGCCAGCTCACCACGTCAGGGGGCGTACGAGCAGTACTTC. This translates into CASSPRQGAYEQYF. The variable domain in full, completed from reference TRBV18 and TRBJ2-7, reads NAGVMQNPRHLVRRRGQEARLRCSPMKGHSHVYWYRQLPEEGLKFMVYLQKENIIDESGMPKERFSAEFPKEGPSILRIQQVVRGDSAAYFCASSPRQGAYEQYFGPGTRLTVT.

The sample holds many counts of this clone. V gene TRBV7-2 combines with J gene TRBJ2-7; no clear D gene. The germline CDR1 and CDR2 sequences are SGHTA and FQGNSA. Trimming took 6 bases from V and 3 from J, leaving 9 bases between them. The CDR3 runs 12 residues. CDR3 residues: CASRHDGYEQYF. The CDR3 region has the DNA TGTGCCAGCAGACATGACGGCTACGAGCAGTACTTC.

V and J are TRBV18 and TRBJ1-1; TRBD1 matches at 7 bases. Germline V lookup: CDR1 KGHSH, CDR2 LQKENI. J gave up 11 bases and V 1 base, and 1 base lay outside the gene matches. CDR3 length: 11 amino acids. The CDR3 protein is CASSPQGAAFF. CDR3 sequence (DNA): TGTGCCAGCTCACCACAGGGGGCGGCTTTCTTT.

This clone was picked up many times. V usage is TRBV18 and J usage is TRBJ2-7; D ambiguous. Between the trimmed V and J ends, which lost 5 bases and 2 bases, there was a span of 10 bases. The CDR3 spans 13 residues. Germline CDR1 and CDR2: KGHSH and LQKENI. The chain's CDR3 is CASSATRTYEQYF. The CDR3 coding sequence is TGTGCCAGCTCAGCGACACGGACCTACGAGCAGTACTTC.

With respect to this clone: The sample contains more than one DNA sequence encoding this CDR3. The J gene is TRBJ2-7, the V gene TRBV28; no clear D gene. V was clipped by 6 bases and J by 0 bases, with 3 bases between them. This CDR3 contains 11 residues. Per germline, CDR1 MDHEN and CDR2 SYDVKM. For the CDR3, the DNA is TGTGCCAGCAGGAACTCCTACGAGCAGTACTTC. Its protein product is CASRNSYEQYF.

Only a few counts were recorded for this clone. The gene calls are TRBV28 and TRBJ2-7; D perhaps matches TRBD1 (5 bases). CDR3 length: 15 amino acids. Trimming took 1 base from V and 0 from J, leaving 10 bases between them. Germline V lookup: CDR1 MDHEN, CDR2 SYDVKM. In nucleotides, the CDR3 is TGTGCCAGCAGTTTATTGAGCAGGGCCTCCTACGAGCAGTACTTC. This codes for CASSLLSRASYEQYF.

The V call is TRBV5-1, the J call TRBJ2-7; TRBD2 agrees at 9 bases. This CDR3 is 15 amino acids long. V gave up 0 bases and J gave up 4 bases; unmatched junction bases: 5. CDR1 and CDR2 from the germline V gene are SGHRS and YFSETQ. The CDR3 nucleotides read TGCGCCAGCAGCTTGGTACCTAGCGGGGTGTACGAGCAGTACTTC. Residues: CASSLVPSGVYEQYF.

The chain recombines TRBV28 with TRBJ1-1; D perhaps matches TRBD1 (6 bases). Germline-derived CDR1 and CDR2 are MDHEN and SYDVKM. Trimming pared 7 bases from V and 1 base from J, leaving 10 bases between. The CDR3 loop spans 13 amino acids. The CDR3 sequence: CASKKQGNTEAFF. The CDR3 bases are TGTGCCAGCAAGAAACAGGGGAACACTGAAGCTTTCTTT.

The rearrangement uses TRBV7-2 and TRBJ1-1; no firm D call. The germline CDR1 and CDR2 sequences are SGHTA and FQGNSA. V lost 3 bases and J lost 3, with 8 bases in between. The CDR3 is made up of 13 amino acids. This CDR3 reads CASSLHQDTEAFF. For the CDR3, the DNA is TGTGCCAGCAGCTTGCATCAGGACACTGAAGCTTTCTTT.